Listed here is a single T cell receptor beta chain. The sample is drawn from a study of cytomegalovirus exposure and HLA in healthy donors. The germline V gene has CDR1 SGHDT and CDR2 YYEEEE. V lost 1 base, J lost 4 bases, and 9 bases lay in between. The length of the CDR3 is 13 residues. The PCR made use of 60 Vbeta and 13 Jbeta primers. Sequenced by immunoSEQ multiplex PCR; TCRdb stores in-frame clones only, minus some. The profile shows about 140,000 clones, 60% to 80% of them singletons. The V call is TRBV5-6, the J call TRBJ2-7; possible D gene TRBD2, 6 bases. The sequencing input was PBMCs. This TCR derives from a woman aged 30 to 39 in good health and CMV-seronegative. The CDR3 is CASSLRRGYEQYF. For the CDR3, the DNA is TGTGCCAGCAGCTTGAGGCGGGGTTACGAGCAGTACTTC.